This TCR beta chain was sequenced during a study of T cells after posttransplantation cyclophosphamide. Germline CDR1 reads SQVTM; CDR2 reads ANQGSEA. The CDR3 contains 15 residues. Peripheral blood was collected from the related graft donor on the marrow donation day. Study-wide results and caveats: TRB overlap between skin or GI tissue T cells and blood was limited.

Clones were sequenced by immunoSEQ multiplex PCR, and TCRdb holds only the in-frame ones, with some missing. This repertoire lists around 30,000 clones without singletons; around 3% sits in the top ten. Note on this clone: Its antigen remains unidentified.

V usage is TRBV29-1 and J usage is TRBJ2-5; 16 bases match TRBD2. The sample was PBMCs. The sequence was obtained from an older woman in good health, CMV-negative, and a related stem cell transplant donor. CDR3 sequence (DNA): TGCGCGACGGGACTAGCGGGAGGGCCTAGGGAGACCCAGTACTTC. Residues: CATGLAGGPRETQYF.